This passage covers 8 T cell receptor beta chains from one sample sequenced in a study of blood T cell repertoires in COVID-19. Sequencing used immunoSEQ multiplex PCR; TCRdb keeps in-frame clones, though not all of them. The table includes tens of thousands of clones, almost 80% detected once. Sample: peripheral blood. The receptors originated from a man in his 60s with acute or convalescent COVID-19.

This chain uses TRBV25-1 with TRBJ2-5, with a possible D match to TRBD1 (6 bases). The CDR3 contains 14 residues. CDR1 and CDR2 from the germline V gene are MGHDK and SYGVNS. Trimming pared 4 bases from V and 5 bases from J, leaving 14 bases between. CDR3 bases: TGTGCCAGCAGTGCCCACAGGGAAACGGAGACCCAGTACTTC. Translating gives CASSAHRETETQYF.

The chain recombines TRBV11-1 with TRBJ1-1, with a possible D match to TRBD1 (6 bases). V dropped 3 bases and J dropped 0 bases, with 11 bases sitting between them. Germline lookup yields CDR1 SGHAT and CDR2 FQDESV (reference sequence). The CDR3 covers 15 residues. CDR3 nucleotides: TGTGCCAGCAGCTTCCAACAGGGCATGAACACTGAAGCTTTCTTT. Protein product: CASSFQQGMNTEAFF.

The chain employs TRBV6-5 and TRBJ1-5; D remains unclear. The CDR3 consists of 12 residues. CDR1 and CDR2 (germline): MNHEY, SVGAGI. V was trimmed by 8 bases and J by 5 bases, leaving 10 bases between them. In nucleotides, the CDR3 is TGTGCCAGCCGAGTTTCCGATCAGCCCCAGCATTTT. This sequence encodes CASRVSDQPQHF.

The J gene is TRBJ1-5, the V gene TRBV6-5; maybe TRBD1 (6 bases). The germline V gene encodes CDR1 MNHEY and CDR2 SVGAGI. This CDR3 comprises 15 residues. The V end lost 0 bases, the J end lost 9 bases, and 15 bases lay between the germline ends. CDR3 DNA: TGTGCCAGCAGTTACTCCCACAGGGATGGATCGCCCCAGCATTTT. Protein product: CASSYSHRDGSPQHF.

The chain uses TRBV11-2 and TRBJ2-5; 7 bases agree with TRBD1. The ends lost 1 base at V and 5 bases at J; junction bases unmatched: 7. This CDR3 region has 15 residues. Per germline, CDR1 SGHAT and CDR2 FQNNGV. The CDR3 sequence is CASSLGSQGWETQYF. The DNA of the CDR3 is TGTGCCAGCAGCTTAGGTTCACAGGGGTGGGAGACCCAGTACTTC. The full variable domain, in which reference TRBV11-2 and TRBJ2-5 provide the parts outside the CDR3, is EAGVAQSPRYKIIEKRQSVAFWCNPISGHATLYWYQQILGQGPKLLIQFQNNGVVDDSQLPKDRFSAERLKGVDSTLKIQPAKLEDSAVYLCASSLGSQGWETQYFGPGTRLLVL.

The chain combines TRBV7-9 with TRBJ2-1, with a tentative D call TRBD1 (6 bases). Germline V gene lookup returns CDR1 SEHNR and CDR2 FQNEAQ (reference sequence). The CDR3 is 14 amino acids. V gave up 4 bases and J gave up 4 bases, with 11 bases separating them. The CDR3 nucleotides read TGTGCCAGCAGCTCAGGGGCAGGGTACAATGAGCAGTTCTTC. This sequence encodes CASSSGAGYNEQFF.

The chain couples TRBV10-3 to TRBJ1-5, with D perhaps matching TRBD1 (5 bases). The CDR3 contains 15 residues. The germline gives CDR1 ENHRY, CDR2 SYGVKD. With 0 bases removed from V and 4 bases from J, the gap between germline ends came to 10 bases. The CDR3: CAISESGRDNQPQHF. CDR3 nucleotide sequence: TGTGCCATCAGTGAGTCCGGCAGGGATAATCAGCCCCAGCATTTT.

The V gene is TRBV28, the J gene TRBJ2-2, with D perhaps matching TRBD2 (6 bases). The length of the CDR3 is 15 residues. V dropped 6 bases and J dropped 0 bases, with 11 bases sitting between them. The V gene's germline CDR1 is MDHEN and CDR2 SYDVKM. DNA for the CDR3: TGTGCCAGCAGGGCTGGAGGGGCGAACACCGGGGAGCTGTTTTTT. This encodes CASRAGGANTGELFF.